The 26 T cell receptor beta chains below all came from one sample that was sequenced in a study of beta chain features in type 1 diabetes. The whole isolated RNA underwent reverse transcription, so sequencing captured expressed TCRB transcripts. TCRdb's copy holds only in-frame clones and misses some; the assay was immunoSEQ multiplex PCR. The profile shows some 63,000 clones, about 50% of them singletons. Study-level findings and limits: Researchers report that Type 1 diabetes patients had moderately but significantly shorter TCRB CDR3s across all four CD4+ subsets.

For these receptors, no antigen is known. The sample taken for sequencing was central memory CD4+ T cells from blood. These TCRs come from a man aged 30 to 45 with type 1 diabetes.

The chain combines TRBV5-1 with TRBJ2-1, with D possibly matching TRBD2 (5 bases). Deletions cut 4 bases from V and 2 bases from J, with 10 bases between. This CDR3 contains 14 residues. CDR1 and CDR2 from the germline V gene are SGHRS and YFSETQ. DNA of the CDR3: TGCGCCAGCAGCAACCCTAGCACCTACAATGAGCAGTTCTTC. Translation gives CASSNPSTYNEQFF.

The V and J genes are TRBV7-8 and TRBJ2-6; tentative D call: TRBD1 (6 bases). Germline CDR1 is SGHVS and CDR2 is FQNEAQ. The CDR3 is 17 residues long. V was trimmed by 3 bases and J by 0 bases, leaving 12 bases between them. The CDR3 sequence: CASSFRGTGSGANVLTF. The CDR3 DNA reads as TGTGCCAGCAGCTTCAGGGGAACGGGCTCTGGGGCCAACGTCCTGACTTTC.

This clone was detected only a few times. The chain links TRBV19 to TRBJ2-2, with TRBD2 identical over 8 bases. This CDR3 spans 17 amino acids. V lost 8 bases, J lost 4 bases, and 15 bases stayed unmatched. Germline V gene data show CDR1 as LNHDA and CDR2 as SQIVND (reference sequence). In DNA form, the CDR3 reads TGTGCCAGTGGAAAGACTAGCGCGAACCTCGGCACCGGGGAGCTGTTTTTT. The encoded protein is CASGKTSANLGTGELFF.

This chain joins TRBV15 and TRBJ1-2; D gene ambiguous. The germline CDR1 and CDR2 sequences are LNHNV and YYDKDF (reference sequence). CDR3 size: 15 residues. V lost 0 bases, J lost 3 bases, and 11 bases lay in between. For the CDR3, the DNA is TGTGCCACCAGCAGAGATGCGGGGATGGACTATGGCTACACCTTC. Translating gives CATSRDAGMDYGYTF.

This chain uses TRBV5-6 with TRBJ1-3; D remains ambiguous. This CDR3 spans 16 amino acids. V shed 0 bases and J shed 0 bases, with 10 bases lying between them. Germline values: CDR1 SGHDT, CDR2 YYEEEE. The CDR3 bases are TGTGCCAGCAGCTTGGCTGCAGCGTCCTCTGGAAACACCATATATTTT. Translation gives CASSLAAASSGNTIYF.

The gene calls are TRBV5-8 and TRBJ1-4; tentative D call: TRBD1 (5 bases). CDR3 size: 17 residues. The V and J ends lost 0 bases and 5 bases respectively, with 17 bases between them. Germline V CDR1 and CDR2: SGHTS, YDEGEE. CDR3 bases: TGTGCCAGCAGCTTGGGGGACCGACCCGGGAGCAATGAAAAACTGTTTTTT. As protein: CASSLGDRPGSNEKLFF. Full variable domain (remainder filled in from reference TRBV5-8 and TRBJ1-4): EAGVTQSPTHLIKTRGQQATLRCSPISGHTSVYWYQQALGLGLQFLLWYDEGEERNRGNFPPRFSGRQFPNYSSELNVNALELEDSALYLCASSLGDRPGSNEKLFFGSGTQLSVL.

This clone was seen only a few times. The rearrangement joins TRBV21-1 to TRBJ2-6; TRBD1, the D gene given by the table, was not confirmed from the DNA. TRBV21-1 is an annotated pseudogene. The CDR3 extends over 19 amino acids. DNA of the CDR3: TGTGCCAGCAGCAAAGATAGGGGCGCAGCGAGCTCTGGGGCCAACGTCCTGACTTTC. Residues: CASSKDRGAASSGANVLTF.

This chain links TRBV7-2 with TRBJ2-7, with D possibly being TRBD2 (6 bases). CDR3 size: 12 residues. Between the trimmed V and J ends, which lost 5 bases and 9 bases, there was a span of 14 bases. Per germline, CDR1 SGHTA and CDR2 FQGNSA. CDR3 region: CASSPRRGAQYF. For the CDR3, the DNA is TGTGCCAGCAGCCCCCGGCGGGGCGCGCAGTACTTC. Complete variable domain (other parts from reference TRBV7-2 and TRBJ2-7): GAGVSQSPSNKVTEKGKDVELRCDPISGHTALYWYRQSLGQGLEFLIYFQGNSAPDKSGLPSDRFSAERTGGSVSTLTIQRTQQEDSAVYLCASSPRRGAQYFGPGTRLTVT.

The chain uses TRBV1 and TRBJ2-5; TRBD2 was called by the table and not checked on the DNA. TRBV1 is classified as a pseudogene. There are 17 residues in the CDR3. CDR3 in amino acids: CTSSQRPSGGTQETQYF. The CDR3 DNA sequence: TGCACCAGCAGCCAAAGACCTAGCGGGGGGACTCAAGAGACCCAGTACTTC.

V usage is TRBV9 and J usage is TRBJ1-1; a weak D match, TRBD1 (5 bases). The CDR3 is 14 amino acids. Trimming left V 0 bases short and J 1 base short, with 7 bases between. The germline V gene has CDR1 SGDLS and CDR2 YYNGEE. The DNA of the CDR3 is TGTGCCAGCAGCGTAGCCCAGGGGAACACTGAAGCTTTCTTT. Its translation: CASSVAQGNTEAFF.

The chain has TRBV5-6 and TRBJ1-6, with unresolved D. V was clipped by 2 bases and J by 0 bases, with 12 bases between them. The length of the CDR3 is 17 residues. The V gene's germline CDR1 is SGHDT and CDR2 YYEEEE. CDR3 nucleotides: TGTGCCAGCAGCTTTGGAACGACAAGCTCCTATAATTCACCCCTCCACTTT. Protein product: CASSFGTTSSYNSPLHF.

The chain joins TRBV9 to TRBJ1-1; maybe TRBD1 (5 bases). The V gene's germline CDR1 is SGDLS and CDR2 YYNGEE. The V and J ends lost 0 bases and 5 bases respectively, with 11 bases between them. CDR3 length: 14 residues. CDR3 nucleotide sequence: TGTGCCAGCAGCGTAGATGGGGCCTCAACTGAAGCTTTCTTT. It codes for CASSVDGASTEAFF. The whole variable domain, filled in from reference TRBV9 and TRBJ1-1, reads DSGVTQTPKHLITATGQRVTLRCSPRSGDLSVYWYQQSLDQGLQFLIQYYNGEERAKGNILERFSAQQFPDLHSELNLSSLELGDSALYFCASSVDGASTEAFFGQGTRLTVV.

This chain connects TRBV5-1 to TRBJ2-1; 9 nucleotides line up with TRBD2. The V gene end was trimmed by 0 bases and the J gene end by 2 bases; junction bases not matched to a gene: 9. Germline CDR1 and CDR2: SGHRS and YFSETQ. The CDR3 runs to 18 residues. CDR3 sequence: CASSLVGLAGNPYNEQFF. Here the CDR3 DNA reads TGCGCCAGCAGCTTGGTCGGCCTAGCGGGAAACCCCTACAATGAGCAGTTCTTC.

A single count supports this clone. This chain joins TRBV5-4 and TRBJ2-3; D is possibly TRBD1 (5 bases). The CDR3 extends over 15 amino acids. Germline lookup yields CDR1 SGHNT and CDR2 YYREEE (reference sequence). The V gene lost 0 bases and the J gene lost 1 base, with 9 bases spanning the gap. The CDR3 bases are TGTGCCAGCAGCTTGGCAGGGCCCCGCACAGATACGCAGTATTTT. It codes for CASSLAGPRTDTQYF.

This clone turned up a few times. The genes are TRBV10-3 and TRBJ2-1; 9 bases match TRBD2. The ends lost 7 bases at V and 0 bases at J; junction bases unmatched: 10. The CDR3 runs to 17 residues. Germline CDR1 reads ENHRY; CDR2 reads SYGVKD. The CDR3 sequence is CAIMATSGYSSYNEQFF. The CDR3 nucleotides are TGTGCCATCATGGCTACTAGCGGGTATAGCTCCTACAATGAGCAGTTCTTC.

Here the CDR3 DNA reads TGTGCCATCAGTAGAGGTACCGGCACAGATACGCAGTATTTT. Protein sequence: CAISRGTGTDTQYF. The chain recombines TRBV10-3 with TRBJ2-3, with D uncertain. CDR1 and CDR2 from the germline V gene are ENHRY and SYGVKD. CDR3 size: 14 residues. V shed 5 bases and J shed 1 base, with 10 bases lying between them.

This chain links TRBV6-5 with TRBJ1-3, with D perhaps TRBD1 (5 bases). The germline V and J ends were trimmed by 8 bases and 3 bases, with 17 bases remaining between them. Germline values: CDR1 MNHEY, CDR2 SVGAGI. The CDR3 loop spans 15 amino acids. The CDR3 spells CASHQGGVGGNTIYF. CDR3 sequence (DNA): TGTGCCAGCCACCAAGGAGGGGTCGGTGGAAACACCATATATTTT.

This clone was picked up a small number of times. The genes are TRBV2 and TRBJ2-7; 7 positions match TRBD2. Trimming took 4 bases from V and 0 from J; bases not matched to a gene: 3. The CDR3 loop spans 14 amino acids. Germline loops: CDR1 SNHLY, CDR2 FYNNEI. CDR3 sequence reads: CASSGVAGSYEQYF. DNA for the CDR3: TGTGCCAGCAGTGGAGTAGCGGGCTCCTACGAGCAGTACTTC.

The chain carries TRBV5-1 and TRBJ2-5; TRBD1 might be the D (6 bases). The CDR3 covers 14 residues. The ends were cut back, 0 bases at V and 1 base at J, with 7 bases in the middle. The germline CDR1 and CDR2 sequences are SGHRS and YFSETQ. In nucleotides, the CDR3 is TGCGCCAGCAGCTTGGGGGGGCCCCAAGAGACCCAGTACTTC. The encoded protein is CASSLGGPQETQYF. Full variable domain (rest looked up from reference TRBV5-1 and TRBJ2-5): KAGVTQTPRYLIKTRGQQVTLSCSPISGHRSVSWYQQTPGQGLQFLFEYFSETQRNKGNFPGRFSGRQFSNSRSEMNVSTLELGDSALYLCASSLGGPQETQYFGPGTRLLVL.

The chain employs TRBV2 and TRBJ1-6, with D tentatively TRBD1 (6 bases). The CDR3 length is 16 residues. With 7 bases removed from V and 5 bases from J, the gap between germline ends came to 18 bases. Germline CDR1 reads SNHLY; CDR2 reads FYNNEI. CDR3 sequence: CASTGAQGNNNSPLHF. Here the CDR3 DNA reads TGTGCCAGCACCGGGGCGCAGGGGAATAATAATTCACCCCTCCACTTT.

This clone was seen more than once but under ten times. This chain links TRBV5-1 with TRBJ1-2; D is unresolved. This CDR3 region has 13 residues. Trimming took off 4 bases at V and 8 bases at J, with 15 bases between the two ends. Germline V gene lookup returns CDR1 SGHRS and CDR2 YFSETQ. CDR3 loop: CASSPADSSGYTF. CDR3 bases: TGCGCCAGCAGCCCCGCCGATAGCAGCGGCTACACCTTC.

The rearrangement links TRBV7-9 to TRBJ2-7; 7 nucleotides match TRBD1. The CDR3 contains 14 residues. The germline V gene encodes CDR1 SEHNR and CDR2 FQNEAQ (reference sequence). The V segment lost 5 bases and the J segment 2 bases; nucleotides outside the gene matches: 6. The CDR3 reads CASSPRQGAYEQYF. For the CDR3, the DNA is TGTGCCAGCAGCCCCAGGCAGGGGGCCTACGAGCAGTACTTC. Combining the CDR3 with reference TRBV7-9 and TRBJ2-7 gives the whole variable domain DTGVSQNPRHKITKRGQNVTFRCDPISEHNRLYWYRQTLGQGPEFLTYFQNEAQLEKSRLLSDRFSAERPKGSFSTLEIQRTEQGDSAMYLCASSPRQGAYEQYFGPGTRLTVT.

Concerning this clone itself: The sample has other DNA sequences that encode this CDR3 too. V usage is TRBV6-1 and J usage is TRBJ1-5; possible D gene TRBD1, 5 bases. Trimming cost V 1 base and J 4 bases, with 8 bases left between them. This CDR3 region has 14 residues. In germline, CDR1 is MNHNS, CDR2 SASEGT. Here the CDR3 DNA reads TGTGCCAGCAGTGAAGGGGGGGGGAATCAGCCCCAGCATTTT. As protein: CASSEGGGNQPQHF.

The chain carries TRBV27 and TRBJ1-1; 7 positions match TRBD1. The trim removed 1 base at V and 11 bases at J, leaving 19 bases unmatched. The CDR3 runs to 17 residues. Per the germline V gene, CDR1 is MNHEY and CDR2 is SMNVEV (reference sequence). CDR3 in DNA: TGTGCCAGCAGTTTATTAATAGGGTCCACGGGAAGGGGGCGGGCTTTCTTT. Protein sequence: CASSLLIGSTGRGRAFF.

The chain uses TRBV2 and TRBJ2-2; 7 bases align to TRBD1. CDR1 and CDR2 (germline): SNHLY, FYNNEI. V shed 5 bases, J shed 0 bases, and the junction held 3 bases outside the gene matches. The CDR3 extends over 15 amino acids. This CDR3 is CASSMGQTNTGELFF. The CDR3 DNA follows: TGTGCCAGCAGTATGGGACAGACGAACACCGGGGAGCTGTTTTTT.

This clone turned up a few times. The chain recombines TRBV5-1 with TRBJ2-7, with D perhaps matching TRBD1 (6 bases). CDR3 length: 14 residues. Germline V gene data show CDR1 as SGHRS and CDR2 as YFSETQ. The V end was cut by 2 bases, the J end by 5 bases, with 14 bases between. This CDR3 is CASSFPQGGNEQYF. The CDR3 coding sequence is TGCGCCAGCAGCTTTCCCCAAGGGGGTAACGAGCAGTACTTC.